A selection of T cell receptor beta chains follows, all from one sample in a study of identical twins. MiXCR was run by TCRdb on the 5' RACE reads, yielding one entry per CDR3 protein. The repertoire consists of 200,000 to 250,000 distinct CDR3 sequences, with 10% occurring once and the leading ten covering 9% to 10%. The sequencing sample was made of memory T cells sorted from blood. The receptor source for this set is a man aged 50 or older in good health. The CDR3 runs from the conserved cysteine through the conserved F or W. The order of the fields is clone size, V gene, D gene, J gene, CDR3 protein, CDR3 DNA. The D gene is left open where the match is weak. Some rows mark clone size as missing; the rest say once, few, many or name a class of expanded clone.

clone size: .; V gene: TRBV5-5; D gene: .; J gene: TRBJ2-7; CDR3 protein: CASSWGTAHGQYF; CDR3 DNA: TGTGCCAGCAGCTGGGGGACCGCACACGGGCAGTACTTC
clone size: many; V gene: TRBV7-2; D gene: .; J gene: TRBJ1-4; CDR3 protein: CASSLDWGIGEKLFF; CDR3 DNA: TGTGCCAGCAGCTTAGATTGGGGAATAGGTGAAAAACTGTTTTTT
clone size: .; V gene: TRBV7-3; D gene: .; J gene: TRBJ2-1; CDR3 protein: CASSLMGGPYNEQFF; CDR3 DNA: TGTGCCAGCAGCTTAATGGGGGGCCCCTACAATGAGCAGTTCTTC
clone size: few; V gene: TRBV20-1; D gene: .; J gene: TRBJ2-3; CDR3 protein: CSARAPGGRSTDTQYF; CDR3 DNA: TGCAGTGCTAGAGCCCCAGGAGGGCGGAGCACAGATACGCAGTATTTT
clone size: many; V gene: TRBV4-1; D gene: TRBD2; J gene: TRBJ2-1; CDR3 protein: CASSHGLAEGGEQFF; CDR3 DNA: TGCGCCAGCAGCCACGGACTAGCGGAGGGGGGTGAGCAGTTCTTC
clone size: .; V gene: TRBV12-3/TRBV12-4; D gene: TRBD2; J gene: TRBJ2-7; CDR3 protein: CASSLVMRGSPYF; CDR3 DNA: TGTGCCAGCAGTTTAGTTATGCGGGGGTCGCCGTACTTC
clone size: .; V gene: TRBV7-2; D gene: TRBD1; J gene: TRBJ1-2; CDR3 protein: CASSHRTGGGGYTF; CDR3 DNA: TGTGCCAGCAGCCATCGGACAGGGGGCGGTGGCTACACCTTC
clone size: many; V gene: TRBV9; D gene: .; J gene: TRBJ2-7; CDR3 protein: CASSAGHGEGYEQYF; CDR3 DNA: TGTGCCAGCAGCGCGGGACACGGCGAGGGCTACGAGCAGTACTTC
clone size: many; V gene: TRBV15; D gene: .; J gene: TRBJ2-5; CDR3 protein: CATSRGGPDRETQYF; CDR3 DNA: TGTGCCACCAGCAGAGGTGGTCCGGATCGAGAGACCCAGTACTTC
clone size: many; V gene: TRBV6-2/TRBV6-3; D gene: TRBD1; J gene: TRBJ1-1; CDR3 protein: CASSQNRGTEAFF; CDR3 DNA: TGTGCCAGCAGTCAGAACAGGGGCACTGAAGCTTTCTTT
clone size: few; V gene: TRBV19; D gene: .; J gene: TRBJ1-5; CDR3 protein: CASTSGWGNQPQHF; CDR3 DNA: TGTGCCAGTACCTCCGGGTGGGGCAATCAGCCCCAGCATTTT
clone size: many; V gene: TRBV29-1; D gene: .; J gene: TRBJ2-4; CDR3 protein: CSVGGIGGYIQYF; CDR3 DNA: TGCAGCGTTGGAGGGATTGGTGGGTACATTCAGTACTTC
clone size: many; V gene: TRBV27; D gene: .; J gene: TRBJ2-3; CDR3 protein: CASSFTSHTQYF; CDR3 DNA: TGTGCCAGCAGTTTTACATCTCATACGCAGTATTTT
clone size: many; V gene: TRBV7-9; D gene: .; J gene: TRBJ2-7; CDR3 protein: CASSLRVEYEQYF; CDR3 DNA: TGTGCCAGCAGCTTGCGGGTTGAATACGAGCAGTACTTC
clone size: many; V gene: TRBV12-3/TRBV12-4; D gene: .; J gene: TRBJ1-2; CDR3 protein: CASTQSLGNYHNYGYTF; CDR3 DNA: TGTGCCAGCACCCAAAGTTTAGGAAATTATCATAACTATGGCTACACCTTC
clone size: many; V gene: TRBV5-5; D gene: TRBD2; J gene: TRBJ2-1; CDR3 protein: CASSLPTSGIDNEQFF; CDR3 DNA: TGTGCCAGCAGCTTGCCCACTAGCGGAATCGACAATGAGCAGTTCTTC
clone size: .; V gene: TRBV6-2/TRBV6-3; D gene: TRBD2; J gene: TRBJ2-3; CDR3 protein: CASSYPVETSGSRYTQYF; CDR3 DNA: TGTGCCAGCAGTTACCCCGTCGAGACTAGCGGGAGCCGTTATACGCAGTATTTT
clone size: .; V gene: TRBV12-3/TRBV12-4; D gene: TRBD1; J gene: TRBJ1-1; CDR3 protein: CASSTGVAEAFF; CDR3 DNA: TGTGCCAGCAGTACAGGGGTGGCGGAAGCTTTCTTT
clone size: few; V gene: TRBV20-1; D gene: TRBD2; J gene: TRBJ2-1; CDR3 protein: CSARPLAGTYNEQFF; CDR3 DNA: TGCAGTGCTAGACCCCTAGCGGGGACCTACAATGAGCAGTTCTTC
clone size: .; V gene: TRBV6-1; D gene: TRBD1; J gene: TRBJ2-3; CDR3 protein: CASRRTGGTDTQYF; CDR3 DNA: TGTGCCAGCAGGCGTACAGGGGGCACAGATACGCAGTATTTT
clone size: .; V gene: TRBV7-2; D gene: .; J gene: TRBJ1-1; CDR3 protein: CASSLGRRAAEAFF; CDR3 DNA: TGTGCCAGCAGCTTAGGCCGACGGGCCGCTGAAGCTTTCTTT
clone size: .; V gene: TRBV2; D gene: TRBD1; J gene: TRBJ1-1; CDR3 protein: CASSEVRTGPEAFF; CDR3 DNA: TGTGCCAGCAGTGAAGTAAGGACAGGGCCTGAAGCTTTCTTT
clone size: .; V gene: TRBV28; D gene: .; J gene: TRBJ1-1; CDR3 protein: CASSLYTENTEAFF; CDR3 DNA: TGTGCCAGCAGTCTCTACACAGAGAACACTGAAGCTTTCTTT
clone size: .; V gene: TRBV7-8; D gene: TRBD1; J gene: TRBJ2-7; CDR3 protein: CASSSRQGARYAQYF; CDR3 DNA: TGTGCCAGCAGCTCACGTCAGGGGGCTAGGTACGCGCAGTACTTC
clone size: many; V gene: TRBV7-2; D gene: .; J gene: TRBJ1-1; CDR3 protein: CASSSLRVGPGTEAFF; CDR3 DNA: TGTGCCAGCAGCTCCCTCAGGGTGGGGCCCGGCACTGAAGCTTTCTTT